Below, 26 T cell receptor beta chains from the same sample are listed, as sequenced in a study of blood T cell repertoires in COVID-19. Here immunoSEQ multiplex PCR was the method, and the copy in TCRdb shows in-frame clones only, minus some. The sample lists over 75,000 clones, 82% occurring once. The source material was peripheral blood. The receptors derive from a woman of 80 years or more with acute or convalescent COVID-19.

V is TRBV2 and J is TRBJ2-7; D might be TRBD1 (5 bases). Germline V gene data show CDR1 as SNHLY and CDR2 as FYNNEI. This CDR3 region has 14 residues. The V gene lost 1 base and the J gene lost 6 bases, with 13 bases spanning the gap. CDR3 region: CASSEVSGMSEQYF. In DNA, the CDR3 is TGTGCCAGCAGTGAAGTGTCAGGGATGAGCGAGCAGTACTTC.

This chain joins TRBV18 and TRBJ1-1; D is uncertain. The V end was cut by 3 bases, the J end by 2 bases, with 13 bases between. The CDR3 has 15 amino acids. Germline CDR1 KGHSH, CDR2 LQKENI. The CDR3 loop is CASSPSTRVNTEAFF. The CDR3 DNA reads as TGTGCCAGCTCACCCTCGACACGAGTCAACACTGAAGCTTTCTTT.

This rearrangement joins TRBV19 to TRBJ1-1, with D possibly being TRBD1 (5 bases). CDR1 and CDR2 (germline): LNHDA, SQIVND (reference sequence). The CDR3 runs to 14 residues. Trimming left V 6 bases short and J 6 bases short, with 17 bases between. This chain's CDR3 is CASRPGHSGAEAFF. As DNA, the CDR3 is TGTGCCAGTAGGCCCGGACATTCGGGGGCTGAAGCTTTCTTT.

The CDR3, as DNA: TGTGCCAGCAGTGAATCCCGAGGGAGCTTCCAAGAGACCCAGTACTTC. It yields the protein CASSESRGSFQETQYF. This rearrangement joins TRBV25-1 to TRBJ2-5; D perhaps matches TRBD2 (5 bases). Germline V gives CDR1 MGHDK, CDR2 SYGVNS. CDR3 length: 16 amino acids. V shed 1 base and J shed 1 base, with 13 bases lying between them.

This clone was counted a single time. V usage is TRBV4-1 and J usage is TRBJ2-2; D possibly corresponds to TRBD1 (5 bases). This CDR3 is built from 14 residues. CDR1 and CDR2 (germline): MGHRA, YSYEKL. V dropped 4 bases and J dropped 1 base, with 7 bases sitting between them. DNA of the CDR3: TGCGCCAGCAGCCGGCAGGGGAACACCGGGGAGCTGTTTTTT. This codes for CASSRQGNTGELFF.

V usage is TRBV27 and J usage is TRBJ1-5; D gene uncertain. The germline V and J ends were trimmed by 1 base and 5 bases, with 12 bases remaining between them. The CDR3 runs 15 residues. Germline lookup yields CDR1 MNHEY and CDR2 SMNVEV (reference sequence). The CDR3 DNA is TGTGCCAGCAGTTTATTCGAGGGTTATGATCAGCCCCAGCATTTT. Its translation is CASSLFEGYDQPQHF.

The chain uses TRBV19 and TRBJ1-1; maybe TRBD1 (5 bases). The CDR3 spans 13 residues. The V gene lost 4 bases and the J gene lost 5 bases, with 11 bases spanning the gap. From germline, CDR1 is LNHDA and CDR2 SQIVND (reference sequence). CDR3 protein: CASSKEGRTEAFF. The CDR3 nucleotides are TGTGCCAGTAGTAAGGAGGGACGGACTGAAGCTTTCTTT.

The rearrangement joins TRBV6-6 to TRBJ1-1; unclear D gene. Per the germline V gene, CDR1 is MNHNY and CDR2 is SVGAGI (reference sequence). V was pared by 6 bases and J by 2 bases, with 13 bases between. The CDR3 is made up of 14 amino acids. The CDR3 sequence: CASRPEPINTEAFF. The DNA for the CDR3 is TGTGCCAGCAGGCCAGAACCCATAAACACTGAAGCTTTCTTT.

This clone was found a few times. The chain employs TRBV12-3 or TRBV12-4 and TRBJ1-1, with 7 nucleotides matching TRBD1. Germline trimming cut 5 bases from V and 8 bases from J; bases unmatched to any gene: 2. The CDR3 has 11 amino acids. CDR3 sequence (DNA): TGTGCCAGCAGTCTGGGACAGGAAGCTTTCTTT. It is translated as CASSLGQEAFF.

This clone was counted a few times. CDR3 DNA sequence: TGCGCCAGCAGCCAAGAGGCAGGGGGCGCGGACTATGGCTACACCTTC. Protein product: CASSQEAGGADYGYTF. The rearrangement joins TRBV4-1 to TRBJ1-2, with 8 bases matching TRBD1. J lost 3 bases, V lost 0 bases, and 6 bases had no gene match. Germline V CDR1 and CDR2: MGHRA, YSYEKL. The CDR3 length is 16 residues.

The rearrangement joins TRBV5-1 to TRBJ2-7; 8 bases map to TRBD2. The length of the CDR3 is 15 residues. The J segment lost 3 bases and the V segment lost 5 bases, leaving 10 bases of the junction unmatched. Looked up from germline, CDR1 is SGHRS and CDR2 is YFSETQ. In DNA, the CDR3 is TGCGCCAGCAGACTCTCAGCGGGAGCTATCTACGAGCAGTACTTC. Its protein product is CASRLSAGAIYEQYF.

This clone has only one observation. The chain couples TRBV11-2 to TRBJ2-7; D gene unclear. The CDR3 loop spans 14 amino acids. Trimming cost V 5 bases and J 1 base, with 12 bases left between them. Germline V gene data show CDR1 as SGHAT and CDR2 as FQNNGV. Here the CDR3 reads CASSMQTGSYEQYF. DNA for the CDR3: TGTGCCAGCAGCATGCAGACGGGTTCCTACGAGCAGTACTTC.

The chain carries TRBV3-1 (or the pseudogene TRBV3-2) and TRBJ2-7, with D hard to call. Germline V gives CDR1 LGHDT, CDR2 YNNKEL (reference sequence). Trimming cost V 2 bases and J 2 bases, with 4 bases left between them. CDR3 length: 12 amino acids. The CDR3 protein is CASSQRTYEQYF. The CDR3 DNA follows: TGTGCCAGCAGCCAACGTACCTACGAGCAGTACTTC.

This chain links TRBV19 with TRBJ1-2; D is unclear. The CDR3 totals 14 residues. Germline loops: CDR1 LNHDA, CDR2 SQIVND (reference sequence). Deletions cut 4 bases from V and 3 bases from J, with 12 bases between. CDR3 DNA sequence: TGTGCCAGTAGTACTCGCCGCACGGACTATGGCTACACCTTC. This gives the protein CASSTRRTDYGYTF.

This clone came up once. The V gene is TRBV11-2, the J gene TRBJ2-5; weak D call: TRBD1 (5 bases). Germline V gene lookup returns CDR1 SGHAT and CDR2 FQNNGV. V was cut by 7 bases and J by 4 bases, with 13 bases left in between. This CDR3 is built from 13 residues. The CDR3 nucleotides are TGTGCCAGCACCCAAGGGGAATTAGAGACCCAGTACTTC. This gives the protein CASTQGELETQYF.

To note about this clone: This specimen includes other DNA sequences encoding the same CDR3. J is TRBJ1-3 and V is TRBV7-8, with D possibly matching TRBD1 (6 bases). CDR3 length: 13 residues. CDR1 and CDR2 (germline): SGHVS, FQNEAQ. The ends were cut back, 5 bases at V and 4 bases at J, with 9 bases in the middle. CDR3 residues: CASSRGQGNTIYF. For the CDR3, the DNA is TGTGCCAGCAGCCGCGGACAGGGAAACACCATATATTTT. Supplemented by reference TRBV7-8 and TRBJ1-3, the full variable domain reads GAGVSQSPRYKVAKRGQDVALRCDPISGHVSLFWYQQALGQGPEFLTYFQNEAQLDKSGLPSDRFFAERPEGSVSTLKIQRTQQEDSAVYLCASSRGQGNTIYFGEGSWLTVV.

The CDR3: CASSLIQGGDGNTIYF. DNA of the CDR3: TGTGCCAGCAGCTTAATCCAGGGTGGAGATGGAAACACCATATATTTT. The chain has TRBV7-2 and TRBJ1-3; D is possibly TRBD1 (5 bases). The germline CDR1 and CDR2 sequences are SGHTA and FQGNSA. The CDR3 is made up of 16 amino acids. V dropped 2 bases and J dropped 3 bases, with 14 bases sitting between them.

CDR3 DNA: TGTGCCAGCAGAGGGACTAGCGGGACTTACTACGAGCAGTACTTC. It yields the protein CASRGTSGTYYEQYF. The rearrangement joins TRBV6-5 to TRBJ2-7; 13 bases agree with TRBD2. The CDR3 has 15 amino acids. V lost 6 bases, J lost 3 bases, and 5 bases stayed unmatched. The germline gives CDR1 MNHEY, CDR2 SVGAGI.

This clone was recorded a few times. The gene calls are TRBV7-8 and TRBJ2-7; D is perhaps TRBD2 (6 bases). The germline V gene has CDR1 SGHVS and CDR2 FQNEAQ. The CDR3 is 15 amino acids. V dropped 4 bases and J dropped 6 bases, with 19 bases sitting between them. DNA for the CDR3: TGTGCCAGCAGCTGGAGCGGGCAGGGCCCTAGCGAGCAGTACTTC. Translating it yields CASSWSGQGPSEQYF.

The gene calls are TRBV18 and TRBJ1-1; D perhaps matches TRBD1 (5 bases). CDR1 and CDR2 from the germline V gene are KGHSH and LQKENI. The CDR3 has 14 residues. V gave up 6 bases and J gave up 3 bases, with 14 bases separating them. The CDR3 DNA sequence: TGTGCCAGCTCGCTGGGGGGAGGAGACACTGAAGCTTTCTTT. Translating gives CASSLGGGDTEAFF.

CDR3 in amino acids: CASHRGGAADTQYF. In DNA, the CDR3 is TGTGCCAGCCATAGGGGGGGGGCCGCAGATACGCAGTATTTT. This rearrangement joins TRBV6-5 to TRBJ2-3; TRBD2 is a possible D gene (7 bases). CDR1 and CDR2 (germline): MNHEY, SVGAGI. V was pared by 8 bases and J by 4 bases, with 16 bases between. CDR3 length: 14 residues.

The J gene is TRBJ2-2, the V gene TRBV2, with TRBD2 matching over 9 bases. CDR1 and CDR2 from the germline V gene are SNHLY and FYNNEI. CDR3 length: 14 amino acids. The ends lost 8 bases at V and 3 bases at J; junction bases unmatched: 4. CDR3 nucleotide sequence: TGTGCCAGCCTCGCGGGGGGGTACACCGGGGAGCTGTTTTTT. Translated: CASLAGGYTGELFF.

Only a few counts were recorded for this clone. V gene TRBV6-6 combines with J gene TRBJ2-3, with D perhaps TRBD2 (6 bases). The CDR3 sequence is 15 residues long. Per germline, CDR1 MNHNY and CDR2 SVGAGI (reference sequence). Trimming removed 7 bases from V and 2 bases from J, with 16 bases in between. CDR3 residues: CASTPEGLNTDTQYF. CDR3 sequence (DNA): TGTGCCAGCACCCCGGAGGGACTGAACACAGATACGCAGTATTTT.

The V call is TRBV10-2, the J call TRBJ2-1; 13 nucleotides match TRBD2. Losses at the gene ends were 8 bases for V and 7 bases for J; bases not matched to a gene: 11. The CDR3 covers 16 residues. Germline V CDR1 and CDR2: WSHSY, SAAADI. The CDR3 loop reads CASSLSPGLAGNEQFF. CDR3 in DNA: TGCGCCAGCTCCCTATCCCCGGGACTAGCGGGGAATGAGCAGTTCTTC.

The chain couples TRBV6-5 to TRBJ2-2; 7 bases fit TRBD2. Germline V gene data show CDR1 as MNHEY and CDR2 as SVGAGI. The CDR3 loop spans 14 amino acids. V was clipped by 6 bases and J by 6 bases; unmatched bases: 7. The CDR3 is CASRTGLNPGELFF. CDR3 sequence (DNA): TGTGCCAGCAGAACGGGACTAAATCCCGGGGAGCTGTTTTTT.

This chain connects TRBV11-2 to TRBJ2-2; a possible D gene is TRBD2 (5 bases). Germline loops: CDR1 SGHAT, CDR2 FQNNGV. The CDR3 spans 14 residues. The V end lost 1 base, the J end lost 8 bases, and 11 bases lay between the germline ends. CDR3 bases: TGTGCCAGCAGCTTAGGCATAGAGCGGGGGGAGCTGTTTTTT. This encodes CASSLGIERGELFF.